This note documents a single T cell receptor beta chain sequence. This sample is part of a study of blood T cell repertoires in COVID-19. Study context: From the United States, Italy and Spain came samples of acute and convalescent COVID-19. T cells, B-cell-depleted T cells, or PBMCs provided the cDNA or gDNA that served as material.

Per the study methods: Counts of nucleated cells, estimated from reference gene primer amplification, were obtained. Measured with immunoSEQ multiplex PCR; TCRdb has only the in-frame clones, and not every one. V, J and clone size are those of that table, while D and trimming were read from the DNA. The repertoire holds about 240,000 clones, with around 87% as singletons. V was shortened by 4 bases and J by 5 bases, with 18 bases between the two germline ends. CDR1 is SGHAT and CDR2 is FQNNGV in the germline V gene. CDR3 length: 15 residues. This sequence was found in a man aged 55 to 70 who had recovered from COVID-19. Sequencing input: peripheral blood. The gene calls are TRBV11-2 and TRBJ2-7, with D tentatively TRBD1 (6 bases). CDR3 amino acids: CASSSGTPRSHEQYF. Written as DNA, the CDR3 is TGTGCCAGCAGCTCTGGGACACCGAGGAGCCACGAGCAGTACTTC.